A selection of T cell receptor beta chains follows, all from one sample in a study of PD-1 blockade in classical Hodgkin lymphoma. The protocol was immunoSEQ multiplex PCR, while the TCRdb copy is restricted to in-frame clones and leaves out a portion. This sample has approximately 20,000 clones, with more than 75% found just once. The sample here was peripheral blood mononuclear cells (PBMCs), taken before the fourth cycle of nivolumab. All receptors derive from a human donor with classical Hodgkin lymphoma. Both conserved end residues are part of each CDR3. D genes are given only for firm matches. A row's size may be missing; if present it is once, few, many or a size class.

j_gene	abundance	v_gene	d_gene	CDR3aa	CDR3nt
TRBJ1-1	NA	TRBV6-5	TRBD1	CASSYSGQGSSEAFF	TGTGCCAGCAGTTACTCCGGACAGGGGAGCTCTGAAGCTTTCTTT
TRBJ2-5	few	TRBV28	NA	CASSLDGGKETQYF	TGTGCCAGCAGTTTAGATGGGGGTAAAGAGACCCAGTACTTC
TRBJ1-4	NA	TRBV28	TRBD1	CASSTFQWDREDEKLFF	TGTGCCAGCAGTACCTTTCAGTGGGACAGGGAGGATGAAAAACTGTTTTTT
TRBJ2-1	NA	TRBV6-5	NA	CASSYSESGEQFF	TGTGCCAGCAGTTACTCGGAGTCCGGGGAGCAGTTCTTC
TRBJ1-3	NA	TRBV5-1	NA	CASSFSGYGNTIYF	TGCGCCAGCAGCTTTTCAGGGTACGGAAACACCATATATTTT
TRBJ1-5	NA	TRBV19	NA	CASSIDFWEISNQPQHF	TGTGCCAGTAGTATAGACTTCTGGGAAATTAGCAATCAGCCCCAGCATTTT
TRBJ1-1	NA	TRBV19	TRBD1	CASLRTGNTEAFF	TGTGCCAGTCTTCGGACAGGGAACACTGAAGCTTTCTTT
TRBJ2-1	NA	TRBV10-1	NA	CASSDSRTDSRLPSYNEQFF	TGCGCCAGCAGTGATTCTAGGACAGATTCGCGGCTACCGTCCTACAATGAGCAGTTCTTC
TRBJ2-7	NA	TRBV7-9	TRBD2	CASSSKLPSREGMNEQYF	TGTGCCAGCAGTTCCAAGTTGCCGTCGCGGGAGGGCATGAACGAGCAGTACTTC
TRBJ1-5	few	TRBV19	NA	CASSLRSNQPQHF	TGTGCCAGTAGTTTACGTAGCAATCAGCCCCAGCATTTT
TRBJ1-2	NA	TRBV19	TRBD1	CASSIGRQQGDHGYTF	TGTGCCAGTAGTATAGGCCGGCAACAGGGGGACCATGGCTACACCTTC
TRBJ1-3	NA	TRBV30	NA	CAWNPGAGNTIYF	TGTGCCTGGAATCCAGGGGCTGGAAACACCATATATTTT
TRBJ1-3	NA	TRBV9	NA	CASSVAPGMGNTIYF	TGTGCCAGCAGCGTAGCTCCCGGTATGGGAAACACCATATATTTT
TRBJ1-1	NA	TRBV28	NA	CASIYKGSAFF	TGTGCCAGCATTTATAAAGGGTCAGCTTTCTTT
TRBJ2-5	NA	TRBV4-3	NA	CASSQAYSSGWETQYF	TGCGCCAGCAGCCAAGCGTATTCTTCGGGGTGGGAGACCCAGTACTTC
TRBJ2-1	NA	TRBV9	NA	CASSPEIGTLNNEQFF	TGTGCCAGCAGCCCTGAAATTGGGACACTAAACAATGAGCAGTTCTTC
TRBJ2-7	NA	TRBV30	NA	CAWTPRVEQYF	TGTGCCTGGACCCCCCGGGTGGAGCAGTACTTC
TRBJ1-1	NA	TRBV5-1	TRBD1	CASSLDRGNTEAFF	TGCGCCAGCAGCTTGGACAGGGGGAACACTGAAGCTTTCTTT
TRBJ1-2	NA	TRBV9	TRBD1	CASSVGQGGNYGYTF	TGTGCCAGCAGCGTGGGTCAGGGGGGTAACTATGGCTACACCTTC
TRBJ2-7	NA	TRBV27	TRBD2	CASSFVAVSGRVSYEQYF	TGTGCCAGCAGCTTTGTCGCCGTTAGCGGGAGGGTTTCCTACGAGCAGTACTTC
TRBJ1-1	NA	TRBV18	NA	CASSPLGFTQGSFF	TGTGCCAGCTCACCACTTGGGTTCACCCAAGGCTCGTTCTTT
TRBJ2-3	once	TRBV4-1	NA	CASSPEVHYSYTDTQYF	TGCGCCAGCAGCCCCGAAGTTCATTATTCCTACACAGATACGCAGTATTTT
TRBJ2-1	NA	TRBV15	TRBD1	CATSSAGTEYNEQFF	TGTGCCACCAGCAGTGCCGGGACAGAGTACAATGAGCAGTTCTTC
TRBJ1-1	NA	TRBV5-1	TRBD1	CASSLDGTGLMNTEAFF	TGCGCCAGCAGCTTGGACGGGACAGGACTAATGAACACTGAAGCTTTCTTT
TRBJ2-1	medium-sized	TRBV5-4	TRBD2	CASSLVAGENNEQFF	TGTGCCAGCAGCTTGGTAGCGGGAGAGAACAATGAGCAGTTCTTC
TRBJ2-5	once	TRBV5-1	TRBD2	CASSKLAGQETQYF	TGCGCCAGCAGCAAATTAGCGGGGCAAGAGACCCAGTACTTC
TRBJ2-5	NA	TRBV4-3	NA	CASSQGRSETQYF	TGCGCCAGCAGCCAAGGAAGGTCCGAGACCCAGTACTTC
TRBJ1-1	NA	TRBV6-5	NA	CASSYGGNTEAFF	TGTGCCAGCAGTTACGGGGGGAACACTGAAGCTTTCTTT
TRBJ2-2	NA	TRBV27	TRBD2	CASSSLLAGGGGELFF	TGTGCCAGCAGTTCCCTGCTAGCGGGAGGCGGCGGGGAGCTGTTTTTT
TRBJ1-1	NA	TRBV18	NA	CASLTTPGMGTEAFF	TGTGCCAGCCTCACCACCCCAGGAATGGGGACTGAAGCTTTCTTT
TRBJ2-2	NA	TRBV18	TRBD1	CASSLGQGDNTGELFF	TGTGCCAGCTCACTGGGACAGGGGGATAACACCGGGGAGCTGTTTTTT
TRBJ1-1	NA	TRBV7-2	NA	CASSLRFMNTEAFF	TGTGCCAGCAGCTTACGGTTTATGAACACTGAAGCTTTCTTT
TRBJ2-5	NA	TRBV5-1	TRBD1	CASNSQGQETQYF	TGCGCCAGTAACTCACAGGGGCAAGAGACCCAGTACTTC
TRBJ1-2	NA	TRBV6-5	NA	CASSAEWGRYDGYTF	TGTGCCAGCAGTGCCGAGTGGGGGCGCTATGATGGCTACACCTTC
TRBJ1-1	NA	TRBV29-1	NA	CSVGGLVTEAFF	TGCAGCGTTGGGGGGCTAGTCACTGAAGCTTTCTTT
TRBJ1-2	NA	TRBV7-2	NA	CASSLGGGGTYGYTF	TGTGCCAGCAGCCTCGGCGGTGGAGGAACCTATGGCTACACCTTC
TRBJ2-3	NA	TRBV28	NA	CASRRVGGQYF	TGTGCCAGCAGAAGGGTTGGAGGGCAGTATTTT
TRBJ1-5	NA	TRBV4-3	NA	CASSQDGQINQPQHF	TGCGCCAGCAGCCAAGATGGACAGATAAATCAGCCCCAGCATTTT
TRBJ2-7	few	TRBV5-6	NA	CASSLEDAYEQYF	TGTGCCAGCAGCTTGGAAGATGCCTACGAGCAGTACTTC
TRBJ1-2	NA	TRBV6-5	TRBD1	CASSRYTGGIYGYTF	TGTGCCAGCAGCCGATACACAGGGGGCATCTATGGCTACACCTTC
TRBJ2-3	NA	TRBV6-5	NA	CASSPAGWDTQYF	TGTGCCAGCAGCCCGGCGGGGTGGGATACGCAGTATTTT
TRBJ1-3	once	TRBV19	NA	CASSFGQSGNTIYF	TGTGCCAGTAGTTTCGGACAATCTGGAAACACCATATATTTT